The 8 T cell receptor beta chains given below trace back to one sample, sequenced in a study of cytomegalovirus exposure and HLA in healthy donors. Method: immunoSEQ multiplex PCR; TCRdb's copy keeps in-frame clones and lacks some. Of under 150,000 clones detected, around 87% appear once; the ten largest clones hold roughly 10%. Sequences were obtained from PBMCs. The receptors originated from a man younger than 35 in good health and CMV-seropositive.

V and J are TRBV30 and TRBJ2-2; 8 bases line up with TRBD2. Trimming took 2 bases from V and 5 from J; bases not matched to a gene: 7. The length of the CDR3 is 15 residues. The germline V gene encodes CDR1 GTSNPN and CDR2 SVGIG (reference sequence). The CDR3 is CAWSPGGGLTGELFF. DNA of the CDR3: TGTGCCTGGAGTCCCGGGGGGGGTTTAACCGGGGAGCTGTTTTTT. Full variable domain (missing parts from reference TRBV30 and TRBJ2-2): SQTIHQWPATLVQPVGSPLSLECTVEGTSNPNLYWYRQAAGRGLQLLFYSVGIGQISSEVPQNLSASRPQDRQFILSSKKLLLSDSGFYLCAWSPGGGLTGELFFGEGSRLTVL.

The chain employs TRBV11-1 and TRBJ1-1, with 8 nucleotides matching TRBD1. CDR1 is SGHAT and CDR2 is FQDESV in the germline V gene (reference sequence). V dropped 5 bases and J dropped 1; count of bases not matched to a gene: 3. The CDR3 totals 14 residues. This chain's CDR3 is CASSVDRGNTEAFF. DNA for the CDR3: TGTGCCAGCAGCGTAGACAGGGGGAACACTGAAGCTTTCTTT.

The V call is TRBV10-2, the J call TRBJ1-1, with 7 positions matching TRBD1. Trimming cost V 4 bases and J 3 bases; bases outside gene matches: 11. The length of the CDR3 is 16 residues. The germline V gene has CDR1 WSHSY and CDR2 SAAADI. CDR3 protein: CASSGRGGVGDTEAFF. The CDR3 DNA reads TGCGCCAGCAGTGGGAGAGGGGGCGTGGGGGACACTGAAGCTTTCTTT.

The DNA of the CDR3 is TGTGCCAGCAGCTCTGACAGGGTAGGCCAGCCCCAGCATTTT. Its translation is CASSSDRVGQPQHF. The V and J genes are TRBV7-8 and TRBJ1-5, with TRBD1 matching over 7 bases. Per the germline V gene, CDR1 is SGHVS and CDR2 is FQNEAQ. The CDR3 is made up of 14 amino acids. Trimming cost V 4 bases and J 7 bases; bases outside gene matches: 7.

The J gene is TRBJ1-4, the V gene TRBV10-3; 8 bases are a match to TRBD1. CDR3 length: 21 residues. J was trimmed by 8 bases and V by 6 bases; bases with no gene match: 29. Germline V gene lookup returns CDR1 ENHRY and CDR2 SYGVKD. The CDR3 DNA is TGTGCCATCAGCTCAAACCTTGGGGCAGGGGGCGAAAAGTCCCACGCGGAAAAACTGTTTTTT. Residues: CAISSNLGAGGEKSHAEKLFF.

This chain connects TRBV10-1 to TRBJ2-3, with D possibly being TRBD2 (5 bases). The V gene lost 4 bases and the J gene lost 3 bases, with 14 bases spanning the gap. The CDR3 spans 15 residues. Germline CDR1 WNHNN, CDR2 SYGVQD (reference sequence). DNA of the CDR3: TGCGCCAGCAGTGTGGACTCAGCCGCTACAGATACGCAGTATTTT. This encodes CASSVDSAATDTQYF.

The V and J genes are TRBV6-5 and TRBJ1-6; the match to TRBD1 covers 7 bases. The CDR3 runs to 14 residues. CDR1 is MNHEY and CDR2 is SVGAGI in the germline V gene. V trimming: 4 bases; J trimming: 9 bases; junction bases outside the gene matches: 6. CDR3 amino acids: CASSWDSLGSPLHF. CDR3 bases: TGTGCCAGCAGTTGGGACAGTCTGGGTTCACCCCTCCACTTT.

The chain joins TRBV6-6 to TRBJ1-2; D is unresolved. Germline CDR1 MNHNY, CDR2 SVGAGI (reference sequence). Trimming stripped 10 bases from V and 3 bases from J, with 15 bases between. The CDR3 sequence is 13 residues long. CDR3: CATTQRQDYGYTF. The DNA for the CDR3 is TGTGCCACCACTCAAAGGCAGGACTATGGCTACACCTTC.